This T cell receptor beta chain was profiled in a study of beta chain features in type 1 diabetes. At the level of the study: Sorted cell examination encompassed roughly 110,000,000 cells across all samples. Study findings and constraints: The influence of HLA type on TCRB rearrangement stayed undetermined. In cDNA sequencing, cells with high TCR expression could be over-represented.

This clone came up a few times. The antigen is undetermined. On average, the one heparinised blood draw given by each donor was around 120 mL. CDR1 and CDR2 (germline): SGDLS, YYNGEE. CDR3 length: 16 residues. V was shortened by 0 bases and J by 5 bases, with 14 bases between the two germline ends. Expressed TCRB transcripts got sequenced, as all isolated RNA was reverse transcribed. TCRdb's table, derived via immunoSEQ multiplex PCR, lists solely in-frame clones and lacks some. The table shows about 470,000 clones, with around 30% occurring only once. This TCR was sampled from a man younger than 35 in good health. What was sequenced was naive CD4+ T cells from blood. The rearrangement uses TRBV9 and TRBJ2-2, with D unresolved. The DNA for the CDR3 is TGTGCCAGCAGCGTAGGAGGCCTTACGGGTACCGGGGAGCTGTTTTTT. Amino acid sequence: CASSVGGLTGTGELFF.